This TCR beta chain was recovered during a study of CD8 T cells in Susac syndrome. V shed 3 bases and J 6 bases; nucleotides not matched to a gene: 12. This CDR3 region has 16 residues. CDR1 is LNHDA, CDR2 SQIVND, per germline (reference sequence). When the RNA was reverse transcribed, random hexamers were used with an input of roughly 0.45 to 1 ug. TCRdb processed the immunoSEQ multiplex PCR reads anew with MiXCR; each CDR3 protein has one entry. The table lists about 120,000 distinct CDR3 sequences, under 95% of them singletons, with over 0.1% in the top ten. This TCR derives from a human donor in good health. The sample taken for sequencing was CD8+ T cells from PBMCs. The genes are TRBV19 and TRBJ2-5, with TRBD1 matching over 8 bases. The CDR3 sequence is CASSMGWTGSGKTQYF. Written as DNA, the CDR3 is TGTGCCAGTAGTATGGGGTGGACAGGGTCGGGAAAGACCCAGTACTTC.